Following are 10 T cell receptor beta chains from one sample sequenced in a study of blood T cells in healthy people across ages. Next came a second PCR, run for about 6 to 12 cycles, which used a sample-barcoded 5' primer along with a J-beta primer mix. MiXCR was run by TCRdb on the 5' RACE reads, yielding one entry per CDR3 protein. The sample has roughly 2 million distinct CDR3 sequences, approximately 50% seen once. Material for sequencing was blood. The receptor source for this set is a woman between 40 and 50 years old in good health.

CDR3: CSARDGRGGSEQFF. The CDR3 DNA follows: TGCAGTGCTAGAGATGGACGGGGGGGTTCGGAGCAGTTCTTC. The J gene is TRBJ2-1, the V gene TRBV20-1, with 8 bases identical to TRBD2. The CDR3 extends over 14 amino acids. The junction had 8 bases not matched to a gene; V was cut back by 0 bases and J by 10 bases. From germline, CDR1 is DFQATT and CDR2 SNEGSKA (reference sequence).

This clonotype was seen more than once but under ten times. V is TRBV4-1 and J is TRBJ2-5, with 8 bases lining up with TRBD2. Per the germline V gene, CDR1 is MGHRA and CDR2 is YSYEKL. Trimming took 2 bases from V and 5 from J; bases not matched to a gene: 7. CDR3 length: 15 amino acids. CDR3 amino acids: CASSQLTGGPETQYF. The CDR3 DNA is TGCGCCAGCAGCCAATTAACGGGGGGGCCGGAGACCCAGTACTTC.

V gene TRBV9 combines with J gene TRBJ1-6; D might be TRBD1 (6 bases). CDR1 and CDR2 from the germline V gene are SGDLS and YYNGEE. The CDR3 is 14 amino acids. The V and J ends lost 2 bases and 8 bases respectively, with 11 bases between them. The CDR3 bases are TGTGCCAGCAGCGTGACGACAGGCCATTCACCCCTCCACTTT. As protein: CASSVTTGHSPLHF.

This clonotype was detected a few times. The CDR3 nucleotides read TGTGCCAGCAGGAAGGGACAAGTTCCCTACGAGCAGTACTTC. Its protein is CASRKGQVPYEQYF. This chain connects TRBV12-3 or TRBV12-4 to TRBJ2-7, with TRBD1 as a possible D gene (6 bases). This CDR3 region has 14 residues. V was shortened by 6 bases and J by 2 bases, with 14 bases between the two germline ends.

Only a few counts were recorded for this clonotype. The J gene is TRBJ1-1, the V gene TRBV7-9; no clear D gene. The CDR3 sequence is 12 residues long. Between the trimmed V and J ends, which lost 9 bases and 7 bases, there was a span of 15 bases. The germline CDR1 and CDR2 sequences are SEHNR and FQNEAQ (reference sequence). CDR3 sequence (DNA): TGTGCCAGTAGCCCCACAGCTGGTGAAGCTTTCTTT. Translating it yields CASSPTAGEAFF.

This clonotype was detected only a few times. The chain links TRBV7-2 to TRBJ2-3; TRBD2 agrees at 7 bases. V shed 1 base and J 6 bases; nucleotides not matched to a gene: 7. CDR3 size: 15 residues. Germline loops: CDR1 SGHTA, CDR2 FQGNSA. The CDR3 region has the DNA TGTGCCAGCAGCTTAGTAGCGGGCCCAGGGGATACGCAGTATTTT. Amino acids: CASSLVAGPGDTQYF.

This chain uses TRBV6-1 with TRBJ2-4; TRBD1 or TRBD2 may be the D gene (5 bases each). CDR1 and CDR2 from the germline V gene are MNHNS and SASEGT. The CDR3 spans 20 residues. V dropped 5 bases and J dropped 0 bases, with 26 bases sitting between them. CDR3 sequence reads: CASSRSQRTGPDQAKNIQYF. The CDR3 coding sequence is TGTGCCAGCAGTCGATCTCAAAGGACGGGGCCGGACCAAGCCAAAAACATTCAGTACTTC.

This clonotype was observed at least ten times. The chain has TRBV6-5 and TRBJ2-7; D uncertain. Trimming removed 2 bases at V and 3 bases at J, with 8 bases between. Germline V CDR1 and CDR2: MNHEY, SVGAGI. CDR3 length: 13 amino acids. The CDR3 sequence is CASSYGKNYEQYF. The DNA of the CDR3 is TGTGCCAGCAGTTACGGGAAGAACTACGAGCAGTACTTC.

This clonotype was found once. V is TRBV4-3 and J is TRBJ2-7; D is unresolved. Germline-derived CDR1 and CDR2 are LGHNA and YSLEER. This CDR3 has 16 residues. Trimming pared 1 base from V and 0 bases from J, leaving 13 bases between. The CDR3 DNA sequence: TGCGCCAGCAGCCAAGCGTCTTTCCCCAGCTCCTACGAGCAGTACTTC. This codes for CASSQASFPSSYEQYF.

The CDR3 region is CASSGLAGASYEQYF. The DNA for the CDR3 is TGTGCCAGCAGTGGACTAGCGGGGGCCTCCTACGAGCAGTACTTC. The chain carries TRBV6-5 and TRBJ2-7, with 13 bases matching TRBD2. Germline V CDR1 and CDR2: MNHEY, SVGAGI. J was trimmed by 0 bases and V by 5 bases; bases with no gene match: 1. This CDR3 contains 15 residues.